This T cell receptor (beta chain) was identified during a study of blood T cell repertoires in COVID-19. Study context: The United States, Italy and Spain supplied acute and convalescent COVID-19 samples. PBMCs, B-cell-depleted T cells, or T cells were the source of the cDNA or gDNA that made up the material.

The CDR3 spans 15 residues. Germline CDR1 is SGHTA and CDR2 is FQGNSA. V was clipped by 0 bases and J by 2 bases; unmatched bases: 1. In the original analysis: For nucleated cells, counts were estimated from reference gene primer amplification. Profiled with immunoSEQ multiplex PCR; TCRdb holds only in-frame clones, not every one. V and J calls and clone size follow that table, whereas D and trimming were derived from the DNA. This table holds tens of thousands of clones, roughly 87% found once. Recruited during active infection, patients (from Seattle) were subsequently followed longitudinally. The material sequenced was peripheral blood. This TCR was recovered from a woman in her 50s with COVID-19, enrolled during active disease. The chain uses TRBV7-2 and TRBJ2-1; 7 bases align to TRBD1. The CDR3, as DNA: TGTGCCAGCAGCTTAGCGGGACAGACCTACAATGAGCAGTTCTTC. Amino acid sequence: CASSLAGQTYNEQFF.